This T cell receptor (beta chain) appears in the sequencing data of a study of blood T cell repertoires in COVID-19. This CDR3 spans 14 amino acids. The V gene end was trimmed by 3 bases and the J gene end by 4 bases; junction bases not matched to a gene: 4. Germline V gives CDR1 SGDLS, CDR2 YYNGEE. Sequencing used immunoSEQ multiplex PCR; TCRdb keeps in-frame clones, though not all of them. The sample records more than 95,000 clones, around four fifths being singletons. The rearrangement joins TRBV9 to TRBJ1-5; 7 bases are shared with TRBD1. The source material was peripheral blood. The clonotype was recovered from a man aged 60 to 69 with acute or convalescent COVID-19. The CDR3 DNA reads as TGTGCCAGCAGCGCGGGACAGAGAAATCAGCCCCAGCATTTT. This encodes CASSAGQRNQPQHF.